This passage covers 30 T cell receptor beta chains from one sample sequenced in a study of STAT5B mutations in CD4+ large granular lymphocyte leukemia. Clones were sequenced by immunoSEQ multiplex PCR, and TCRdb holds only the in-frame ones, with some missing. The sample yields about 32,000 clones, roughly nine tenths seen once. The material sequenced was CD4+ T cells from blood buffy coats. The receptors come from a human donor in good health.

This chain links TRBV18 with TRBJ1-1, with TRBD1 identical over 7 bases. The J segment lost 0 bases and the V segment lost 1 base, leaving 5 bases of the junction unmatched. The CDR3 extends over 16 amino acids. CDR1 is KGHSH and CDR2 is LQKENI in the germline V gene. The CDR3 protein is CASSPLGTDMNTEAFF. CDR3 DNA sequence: TGTGCCAGCTCACCACTCGGGACAGACATGAACACTGAAGCTTTCTTT.

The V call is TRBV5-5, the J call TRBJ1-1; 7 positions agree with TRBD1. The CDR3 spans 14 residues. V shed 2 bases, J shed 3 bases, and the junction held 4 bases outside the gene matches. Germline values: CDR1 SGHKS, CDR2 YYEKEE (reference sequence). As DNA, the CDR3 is TGTGCCAGCAGCTTCGCAGGGGGGGACACTGAAGCTTTCTTT. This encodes CASSFAGGDTEAFF. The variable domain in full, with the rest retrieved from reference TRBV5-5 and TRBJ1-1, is DAGVTQSPTHLIKTRGQQVTLRCSPISGHKSVSWYQQVLGQGPQFIFQYYEKEERGRGNFPDRFSARQFPNYSSELNVNALLLGDSALYLCASSFAGGDTEAFFGQGTRLTVV.

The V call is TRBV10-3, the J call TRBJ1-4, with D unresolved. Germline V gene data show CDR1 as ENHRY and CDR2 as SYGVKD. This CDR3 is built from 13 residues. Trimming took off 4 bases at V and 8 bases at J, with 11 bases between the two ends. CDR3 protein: CAISGQEREKLFF. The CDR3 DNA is TGTGCCATCAGTGGGCAGGAGCGCGAAAAACTGTTTTTT.

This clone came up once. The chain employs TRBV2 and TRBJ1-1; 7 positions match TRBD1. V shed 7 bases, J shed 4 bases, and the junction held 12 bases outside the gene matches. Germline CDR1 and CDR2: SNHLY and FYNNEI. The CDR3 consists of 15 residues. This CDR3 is CASIPLQGQSTEAFF. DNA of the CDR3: TGTGCCAGCATCCCACTACAGGGGCAGAGCACTGAAGCTTTCTTT.

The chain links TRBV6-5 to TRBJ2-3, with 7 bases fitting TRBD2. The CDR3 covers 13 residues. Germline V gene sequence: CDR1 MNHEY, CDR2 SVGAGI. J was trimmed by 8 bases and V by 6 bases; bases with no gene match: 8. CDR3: CASRITSAGTQYF. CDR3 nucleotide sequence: TGTGCCAGCAGAATCACTAGCGCCGGTACGCAGTATTTT.

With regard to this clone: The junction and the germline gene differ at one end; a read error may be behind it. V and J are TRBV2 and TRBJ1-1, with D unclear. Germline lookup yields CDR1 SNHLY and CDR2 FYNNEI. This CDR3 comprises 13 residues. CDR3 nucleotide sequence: TGTGCCAGCAGGGAAGAAGGGTTCACTGAAGCTTTCTTT. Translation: CASREEGFTEAFF.

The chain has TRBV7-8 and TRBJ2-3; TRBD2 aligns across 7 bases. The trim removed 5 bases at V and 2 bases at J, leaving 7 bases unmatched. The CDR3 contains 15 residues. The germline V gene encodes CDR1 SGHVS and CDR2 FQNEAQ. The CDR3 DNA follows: TGTGCCAGCAGCCCGCGGGACTACCTCACAGATACGCAGTATTTT. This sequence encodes CASSPRDYLTDTQYF.

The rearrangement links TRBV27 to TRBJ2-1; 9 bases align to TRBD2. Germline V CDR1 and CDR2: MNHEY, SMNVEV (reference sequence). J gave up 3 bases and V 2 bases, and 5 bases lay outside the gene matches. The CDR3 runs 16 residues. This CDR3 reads CASSLRLAGNYNEQFF. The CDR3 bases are TGTGCCAGCAGTTTAAGGCTAGCGGGAAACTACAATGAGCAGTTCTTC.

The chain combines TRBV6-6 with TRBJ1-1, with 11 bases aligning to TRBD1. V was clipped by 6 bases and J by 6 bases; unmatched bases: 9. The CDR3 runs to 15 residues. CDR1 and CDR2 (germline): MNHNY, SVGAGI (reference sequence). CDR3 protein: CASSSTRDRGAEAFF. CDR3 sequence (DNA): TGTGCCAGCAGCTCAACTCGGGACAGGGGGGCTGAAGCTTTCTTT.

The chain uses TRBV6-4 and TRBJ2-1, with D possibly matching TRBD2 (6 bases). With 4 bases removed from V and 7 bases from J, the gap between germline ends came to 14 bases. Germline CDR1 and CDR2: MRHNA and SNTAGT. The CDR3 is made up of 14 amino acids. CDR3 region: CASSVAEGRNEQFF. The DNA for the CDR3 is TGTGCCAGCAGTGTCGCGGAGGGGCGGAATGAGCAGTTCTTC.

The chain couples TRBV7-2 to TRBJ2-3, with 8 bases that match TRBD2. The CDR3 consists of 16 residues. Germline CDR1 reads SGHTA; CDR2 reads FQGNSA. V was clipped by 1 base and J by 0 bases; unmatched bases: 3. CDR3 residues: CASSLVASGSTDTQYF. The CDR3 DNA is TGTGCCAGCAGCTTAGTGGCTAGCGGGAGCACAGATACGCAGTATTTT. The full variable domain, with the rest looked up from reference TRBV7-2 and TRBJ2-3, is GAGVSQSPSNKVTEKGKDVELRCDPISGHTALYWYRQSLGQGLEFLIYFQGNSAPDKSGLPSDRFSAERTGGSVSTLTIQRTQQEDSAVYLCASSLVASGSTDTQYFGPGTRLTVL.

CDR3 protein: CASSRAQGVGEQFF. In DNA, the CDR3 is TGTGCCAGTAGTAGGGCCCAGGGGGTCGGTGAGCAGTTCTTC. The chain recombines TRBV19 with TRBJ2-1; 7 nucleotides align to TRBD1. The V segment lost 4 bases and the J segment 9 bases; nucleotides outside the gene matches: 9. There are 14 residues in the CDR3. Germline CDR1 is LNHDA and CDR2 is SQIVND (reference sequence).

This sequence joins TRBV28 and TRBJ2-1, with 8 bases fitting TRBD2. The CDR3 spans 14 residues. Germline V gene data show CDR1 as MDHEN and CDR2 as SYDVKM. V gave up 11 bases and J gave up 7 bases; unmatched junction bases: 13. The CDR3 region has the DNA TGTGCCTCTCTGGCGGGCGGGAGGCGTAATGAGCAGTTCTTC. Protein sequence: CASLAGGRRNEQFF.

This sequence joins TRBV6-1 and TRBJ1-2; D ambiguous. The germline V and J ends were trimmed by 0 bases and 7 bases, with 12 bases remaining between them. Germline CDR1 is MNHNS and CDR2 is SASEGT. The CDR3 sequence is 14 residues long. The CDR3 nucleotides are TGTGCCAGCAGTGAAGCTGGAGGGTTCTTTGGCTACACCTTC. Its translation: CASSEAGGFFGYTF.

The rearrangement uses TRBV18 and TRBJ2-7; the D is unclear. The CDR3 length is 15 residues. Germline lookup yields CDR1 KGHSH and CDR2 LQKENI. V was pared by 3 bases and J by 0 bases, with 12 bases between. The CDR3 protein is CASSPGSSSSYEQYF. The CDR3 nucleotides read TGTGCCAGCTCACCGGGCAGTTCTAGCTCCTACGAGCAGTACTTC.

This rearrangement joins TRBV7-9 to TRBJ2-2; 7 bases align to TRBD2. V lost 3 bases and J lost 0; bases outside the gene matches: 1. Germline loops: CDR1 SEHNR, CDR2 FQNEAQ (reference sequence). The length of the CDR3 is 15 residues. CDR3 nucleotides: TGTGCCAGCAGCTTTGGACTAGCGAACACCGGGGAGCTGTTTTTT. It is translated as CASSFGLANTGELFF.

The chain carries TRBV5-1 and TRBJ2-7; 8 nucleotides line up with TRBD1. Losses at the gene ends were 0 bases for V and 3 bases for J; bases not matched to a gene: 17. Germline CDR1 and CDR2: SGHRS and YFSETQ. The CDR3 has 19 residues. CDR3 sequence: CASSLDRTGPIHPDYEQYF. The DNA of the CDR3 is TGCGCCAGCAGCTTGGACAGGACAGGGCCTATCCATCCCGACTACGAGCAGTACTTC.

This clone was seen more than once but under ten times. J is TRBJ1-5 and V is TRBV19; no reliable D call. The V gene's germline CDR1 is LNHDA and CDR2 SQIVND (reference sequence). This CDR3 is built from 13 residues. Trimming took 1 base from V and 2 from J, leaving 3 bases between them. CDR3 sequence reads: CASSIVGNQPQHF. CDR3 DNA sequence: TGTGCCAGTAGTATAGTGGGCAATCAGCCCCAGCATTTT. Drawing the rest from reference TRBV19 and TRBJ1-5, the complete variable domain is DGGITQSPKYLFRKEGQNVTLSCEQNLNHDAMYWYRQDPGQGLRLIYYSQIVNDFQKGDIAEGYSVSREKKESFPLTVTSAQKNPTAFYLCASSIVGNQPQHFGDGTRLSIL.

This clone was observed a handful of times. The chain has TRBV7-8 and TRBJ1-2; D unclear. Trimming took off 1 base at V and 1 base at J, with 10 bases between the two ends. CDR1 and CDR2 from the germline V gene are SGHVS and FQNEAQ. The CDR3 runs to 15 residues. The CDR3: CASSLDRTVNYGYTF. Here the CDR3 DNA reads TGTGCCAGCAGCTTAGACCGAACCGTTAACTATGGCTACACCTTC.

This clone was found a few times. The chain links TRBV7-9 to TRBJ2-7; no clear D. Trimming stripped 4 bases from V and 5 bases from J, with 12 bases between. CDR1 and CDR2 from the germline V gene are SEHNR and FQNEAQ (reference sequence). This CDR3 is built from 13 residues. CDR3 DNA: TGTGCCAGCAGCTCATGGAATGATCACGAGCAGTACTTC. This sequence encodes CASSSWNDHEQYF.

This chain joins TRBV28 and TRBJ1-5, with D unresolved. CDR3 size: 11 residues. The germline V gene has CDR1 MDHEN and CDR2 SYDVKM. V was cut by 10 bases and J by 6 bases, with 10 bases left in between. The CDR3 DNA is TGTGCCACCTCCCTCACTCAGCCCCAGCATTTT. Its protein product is CATSLTQPQHF.

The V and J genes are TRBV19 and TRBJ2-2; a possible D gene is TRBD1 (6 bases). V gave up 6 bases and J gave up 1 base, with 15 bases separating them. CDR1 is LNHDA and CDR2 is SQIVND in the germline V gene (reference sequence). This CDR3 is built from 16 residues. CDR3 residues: CASSRTAARNTGELFF. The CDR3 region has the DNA TGTGCCAGTAGCCGGACAGCCGCAAGGAACACCGGGGAGCTGTTTTTT.

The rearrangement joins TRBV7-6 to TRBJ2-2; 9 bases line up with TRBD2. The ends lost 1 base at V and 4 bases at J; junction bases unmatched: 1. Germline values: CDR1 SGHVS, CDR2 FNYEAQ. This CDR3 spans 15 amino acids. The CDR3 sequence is CASSLGLAATGELFF. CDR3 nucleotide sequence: TGTGCCAGCAGCTTAGGACTAGCGGCCACCGGGGAGCTGTTTTTT.

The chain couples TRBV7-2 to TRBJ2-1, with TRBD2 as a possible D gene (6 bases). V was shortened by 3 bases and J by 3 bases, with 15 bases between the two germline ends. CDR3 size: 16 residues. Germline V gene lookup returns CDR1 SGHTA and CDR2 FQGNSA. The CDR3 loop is CASSFPLAGLYNEQFF. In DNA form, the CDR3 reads TGTGCCAGCAGCTTCCCGTTGGCGGGGCTCTACAATGAGCAGTTCTTC.

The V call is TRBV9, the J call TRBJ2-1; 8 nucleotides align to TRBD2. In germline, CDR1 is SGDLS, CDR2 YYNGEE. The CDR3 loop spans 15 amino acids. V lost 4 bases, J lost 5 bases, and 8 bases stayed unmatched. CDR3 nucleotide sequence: TGTGCCAGCAGCCCGGAGGGACTAGGAAACAATGAGCAGTTCTTC. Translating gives CASSPEGLGNNEQFF. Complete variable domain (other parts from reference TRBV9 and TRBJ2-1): DSGVTQTPKHLITATGQRVTLRCSPRSGDLSVYWYQQSLDQGLQFLIQYYNGEERAKGNILERFSAQQFPDLHSELNLSSLELGDSALYFCASSPEGLGNNEQFFGPGTRLTVL.

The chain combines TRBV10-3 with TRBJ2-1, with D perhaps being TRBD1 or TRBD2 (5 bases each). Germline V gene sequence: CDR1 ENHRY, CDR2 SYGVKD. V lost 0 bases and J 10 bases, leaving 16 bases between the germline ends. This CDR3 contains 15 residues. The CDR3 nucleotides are TGTGCCATCAGTGAGTCAAAGGGACCACTGCAAGAGCAGTTCTTC. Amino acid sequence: CAISESKGPLQEQFF.

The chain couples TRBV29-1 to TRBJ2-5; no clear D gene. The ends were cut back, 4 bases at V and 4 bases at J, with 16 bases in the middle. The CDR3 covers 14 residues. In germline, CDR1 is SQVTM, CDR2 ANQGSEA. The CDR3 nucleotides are TGCAGCGTTGCCCCTGCAATTAGGAGAGAGACCCAGTACTTC. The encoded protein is CSVAPAIRRETQYF.

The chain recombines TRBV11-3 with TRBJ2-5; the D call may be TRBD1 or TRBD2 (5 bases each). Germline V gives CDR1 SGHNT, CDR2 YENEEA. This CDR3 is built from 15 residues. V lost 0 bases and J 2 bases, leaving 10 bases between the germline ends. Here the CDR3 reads CASSLDGTSQETQYF. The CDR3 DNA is TGTGCCAGCAGCTTAGACGGGACGTCACAAGAGACCCAGTACTTC. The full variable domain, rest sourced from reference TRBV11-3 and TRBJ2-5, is EAGVVQSPRYKIIEKKQPVAFWCNPISGHNTLYWYLQNLGQGPELLIRYENEEAVDDSQLPKDRFSAERLKGVDSTLKIQPAELGDSAVYLCASSLDGTSQETQYFGPGTRLLVL.

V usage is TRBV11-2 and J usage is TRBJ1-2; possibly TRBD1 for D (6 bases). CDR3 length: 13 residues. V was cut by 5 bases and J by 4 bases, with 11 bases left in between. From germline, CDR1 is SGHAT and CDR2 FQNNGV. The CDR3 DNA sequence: TGTGCCAGCAGCCCCGGACAGCCCTATGGCTACACCTTC. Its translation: CASSPGQPYGYTF. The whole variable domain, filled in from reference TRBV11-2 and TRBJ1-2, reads EAGVAQSPRYKIIEKRQSVAFWCNPISGHATLYWYQQILGQGPKLLIQFQNNGVVDDSQLPKDRFSAERLKGVDSTLKIQPAKLEDSAVYLCASSPGQPYGYTFGSGTRLTVV.

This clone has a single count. The CDR3 loop is CASSLRGTGKTYEQYF. The CDR3 DNA follows: TGTGCCAGCAGTTTACGGGGGACAGGGAAAACCTACGAGCAGTACTTC. This chain links TRBV27 with TRBJ2-7; 9 positions match TRBD1. Germline V gene lookup returns CDR1 MNHEY and CDR2 SMNVEV (reference sequence). V shed 2 bases, J shed 2 bases, and the junction held 7 bases outside the gene matches. The CDR3 covers 16 residues.